The 9 T cell receptor beta chains given below trace back to one sample, sequenced in a study of molecular identifiers for immune sequencing clone quantification. Via MiXCR, TCRdb re-called the PCR reads, giving one row per CDR3 protein. Counted here are 490,000 or so distinct CDR3 sequences, about a fifth occurring once; the ten biggest clones make up about 0.8%. The sequencing input was naive CD8+ T cells from blood, with Jurkat cell RNA spiked in. As to subset: FACS-sorted CD8+CD4-CCR7+CD45RA+ naive T cells. The receptors derive from a human donor in good health. Some libraries in this study had Jurkat cell RNA spiked in.

This clonotype was counted ten times or more. V gene TRBV7-9 combines with J gene TRBJ2-6, with D possibly being TRBD2 (5 bases). This CDR3 contains 15 residues. Germline V gene lookup returns CDR1 SEHNR and CDR2 FQNEAQ (reference sequence). The V and J ends lost 5 bases and 0 bases respectively, with 8 bases between them. The CDR3 DNA sequence: TGTGCCAGCAGCACTAGGGACTCTGGGGCCAACGTCCTGACTTTC. It encodes CASSTRDSGANVLTF.

This chain links TRBV4-3 with TRBJ2-7; TRBD1 is a possible D gene (6 bases). V gave up 0 bases and J gave up 3 bases, with 15 bases separating them. The CDR3 covers 16 residues. From germline, CDR1 is LGHNA and CDR2 YSLEER. The CDR3 region is CASSQDRQGHHYEQYF. The DNA of the CDR3 is TGCGCCAGCAGCCAAGATAGGCAGGGGCATCACTACGAGCAGTACTTC.

This clonotype came up many times. The J gene is TRBJ2-5, the V gene TRBV6-5; 7 bases agree with TRBD2. Trimming removed 0 bases from V and 7 bases from J; junction bases left unmatched: 8. This CDR3 contains 15 residues. From germline, CDR1 is MNHEY and CDR2 SVGAGI. CDR3 sequence (DNA): TGTGCCAGCAGTTACTCGAGGGAGGGCGTGGGGACCCAGTACTTC. Translating gives CASSYSREGVGTQYF.

This clonotype was picked up many times. CDR3 sequence: CASSQHMGQREVEQYF. As DNA, the CDR3 is TGCGCCAGCAGCCAGCATATGGGACAGAGAGAAGTAGAGCAGTACTTC. The chain carries TRBV4-3 and TRBJ2-7; 7 nucleotides align to TRBD1. The V gene end was trimmed by 3 bases and the J gene end by 7 bases; junction bases not matched to a gene: 15. This CDR3 is built from 16 residues. Germline V lookup: CDR1 LGHNA, CDR2 YSLEER.

This clonotype was found a few times. V gene TRBV27 combines with J gene TRBJ1-2; no firm D call. The CDR3 is 13 residues long. Germline values: CDR1 MNHEY, CDR2 SMNVEV (reference sequence). The V gene lost 5 bases and the J gene lost 5 bases, with 12 bases spanning the gap. CDR3 DNA: TGTGCCAGCAGTCAGGCCGAGTCTTATGGCTACACCTTC. It translates to CASSQAESYGYTF.

This clonotype is a singleton in its sample. A much larger clone sits a single nucleotide away, making a read error possible. The rearrangement joins TRBV7-9 to TRBJ2-3; the match to TRBD1 covers 10 bases. Per germline, CDR1 SEHNR and CDR2 FQNEAQ (reference sequence). V dropped 6 bases and J dropped 0; count of bases not matched to a gene: 15. The CDR3 totals 19 residues. The CDR3 DNA reads as TGTGCCAGCAGTCCAGACAGGGGGCGCGTACAATGGAGCACAGATACGCAGTATTTT. Amino acids: CASSPDRGRVQWSTDTQYF.

This clonotype was recorded at least ten times. The rearrangement joins TRBV4-3 to TRBJ2-1; 7 bases align to TRBD1. This CDR3 region has 16 residues. The trim removed 0 bases at V and 8 bases at J, leaving 10 bases unmatched. Germline CDR1 and CDR2: LGHNA and YSLEER. The CDR3 DNA follows: TGCGCCAGCAGCCAAGACAGGGGGACCCTCACGGATGAGCAGTTCTTC. It translates to CASSQDRGTLTDEQFF.

On this clonotype itself: This may be a read error, as it is one base from a much larger clone. CDR3 loop: CASTIEGQLRQPQHF. The CDR3 region has the DNA TGTGCCAGCACAATAGAGGGTCAGCTCCGTCAGCCCCAGCATTTT. This sequence joins TRBV28 and TRBJ1-5; the D is unclear. The length of the CDR3 is 15 residues. Germline V lookup: CDR1 MDHEN, CDR2 SYDVKM. V was shortened by 7 bases and J by 6 bases, with 19 bases between the two germline ends.

CDR3 in amino acids: CASSPLLDRAYGYTF. For the CDR3, the DNA is TGTGCCAGCAGTCCCCTCCTGGACAGGGCCTATGGCTACACCTTC. This chain connects TRBV6-2 or TRBV6-3 to TRBJ1-2; 8 bases align to TRBD1. This CDR3 has 15 amino acids. CDR1 and CDR2 (germline): MNHEY, SVGEGT. With 5 bases clipped from V and 4 bases from J, the junction kept 9 bases outside the gene matches.